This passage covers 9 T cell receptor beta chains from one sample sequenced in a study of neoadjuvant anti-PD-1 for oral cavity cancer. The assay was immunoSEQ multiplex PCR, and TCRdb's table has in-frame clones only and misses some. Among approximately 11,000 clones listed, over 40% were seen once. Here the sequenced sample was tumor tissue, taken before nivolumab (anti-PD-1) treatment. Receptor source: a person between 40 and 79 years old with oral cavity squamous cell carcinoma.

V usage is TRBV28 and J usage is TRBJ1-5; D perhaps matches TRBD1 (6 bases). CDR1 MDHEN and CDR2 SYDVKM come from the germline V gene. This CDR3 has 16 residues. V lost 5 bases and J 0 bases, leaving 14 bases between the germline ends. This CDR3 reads CASSPHRASSNQPQHF. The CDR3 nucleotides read TGTGCCAGCAGTCCCCACAGGGCCTCTAGCAATCAGCCCCAGCATTTT.

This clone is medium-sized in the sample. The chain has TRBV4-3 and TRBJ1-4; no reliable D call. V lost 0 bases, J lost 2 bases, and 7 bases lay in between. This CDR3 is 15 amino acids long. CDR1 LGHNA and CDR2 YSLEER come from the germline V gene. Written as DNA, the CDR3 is TGCGCCAGCAGCCAAGAGTCGTCGACTAATGAAAAACTGTTTTTT. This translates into CASSQESSTNEKLFF.

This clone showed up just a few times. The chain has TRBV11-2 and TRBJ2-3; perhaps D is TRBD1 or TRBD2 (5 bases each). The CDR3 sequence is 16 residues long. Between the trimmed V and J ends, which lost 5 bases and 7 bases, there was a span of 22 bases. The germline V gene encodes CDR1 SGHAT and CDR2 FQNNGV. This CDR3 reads CASSPEIFRDPNTQYF. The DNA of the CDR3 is TGTGCCAGCAGCCCTGAAATTTTCCGGGACCCGAATACGCAGTATTTT.

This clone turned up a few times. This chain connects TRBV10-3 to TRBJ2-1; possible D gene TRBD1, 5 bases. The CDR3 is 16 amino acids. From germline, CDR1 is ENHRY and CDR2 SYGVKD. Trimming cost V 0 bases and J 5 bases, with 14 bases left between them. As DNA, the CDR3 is TGTGCCATCAGTGAGTCCAGAGCCACAGGTAACAATGAGCAGTTCTTC. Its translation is CAISESRATGNNEQFF.

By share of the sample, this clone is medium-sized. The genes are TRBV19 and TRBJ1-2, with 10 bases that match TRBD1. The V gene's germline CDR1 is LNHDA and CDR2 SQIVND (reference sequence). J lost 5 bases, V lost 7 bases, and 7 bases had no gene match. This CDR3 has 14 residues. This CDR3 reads CASTPDRGYYGYTF. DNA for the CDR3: TGTGCCAGTACCCCGGACAGGGGGTATTATGGCTACACCTTC.

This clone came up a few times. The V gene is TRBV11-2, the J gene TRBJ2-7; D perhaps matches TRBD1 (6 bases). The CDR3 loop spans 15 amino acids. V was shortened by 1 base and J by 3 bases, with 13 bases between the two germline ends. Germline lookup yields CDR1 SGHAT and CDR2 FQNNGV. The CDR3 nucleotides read TGTGCCAGCAGCTTAGGTCCAGGGGATGGCTACGAGCAGTACTTC. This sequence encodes CASSLGPGDGYEQYF. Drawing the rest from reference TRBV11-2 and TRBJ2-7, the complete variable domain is EAGVAQSPRYKIIEKRQSVAFWCNPISGHATLYWYQQILGQGPKLLIQFQNNGVVDDSQLPKDRFSAERLKGVDSTLKIQPAKLEDSAVYLCASSLGPGDGYEQYFGPGTRLTVT.

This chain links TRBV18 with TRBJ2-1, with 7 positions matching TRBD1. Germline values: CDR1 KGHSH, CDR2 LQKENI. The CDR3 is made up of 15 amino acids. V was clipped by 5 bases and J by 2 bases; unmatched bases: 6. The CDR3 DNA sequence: TGTGCCAGCTCATTAGACAGGGAAGCCTACAATGAGCAGTTCTTC. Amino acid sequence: CASSLDREAYNEQFF.

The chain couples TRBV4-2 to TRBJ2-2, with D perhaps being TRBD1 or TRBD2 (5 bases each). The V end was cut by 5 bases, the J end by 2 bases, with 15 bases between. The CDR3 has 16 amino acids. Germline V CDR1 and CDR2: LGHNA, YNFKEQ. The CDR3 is CASSSPLRGNTGELFF. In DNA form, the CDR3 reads TGTGCCAGCAGCTCGCCTCTCCGGGGCAACACCGGGGAGCTGTTTTTT.

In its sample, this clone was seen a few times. CDR3 in amino acids: CATSRDPTGAGELFF. The CDR3 nucleotides are TGTGCCACCAGCAGAGATCCTACAGGGGCCGGGGAGCTGTTTTTT. The J gene is TRBJ2-2, the V gene TRBV15; 7 bases line up with TRBD1. The CDR3 consists of 15 residues. V trimming: 0 bases; J trimming: 6 bases; junction bases outside the gene matches: 4. The V gene's germline CDR1 is LNHNV and CDR2 YYDKDF (reference sequence). The full variable domain, in which reference TRBV15 and TRBJ2-2 provide the parts outside the CDR3, is DAMVIQNPRYQVTQFGKPVTLSCSQTLNHNVMYWYQQKSSQAPKLLFHYYDKDFNNEADTPDNFQSRRPNTSFCFLDIRSPGLGDTAMYLCATSRDPTGAGELFFGEGSRLTVL.